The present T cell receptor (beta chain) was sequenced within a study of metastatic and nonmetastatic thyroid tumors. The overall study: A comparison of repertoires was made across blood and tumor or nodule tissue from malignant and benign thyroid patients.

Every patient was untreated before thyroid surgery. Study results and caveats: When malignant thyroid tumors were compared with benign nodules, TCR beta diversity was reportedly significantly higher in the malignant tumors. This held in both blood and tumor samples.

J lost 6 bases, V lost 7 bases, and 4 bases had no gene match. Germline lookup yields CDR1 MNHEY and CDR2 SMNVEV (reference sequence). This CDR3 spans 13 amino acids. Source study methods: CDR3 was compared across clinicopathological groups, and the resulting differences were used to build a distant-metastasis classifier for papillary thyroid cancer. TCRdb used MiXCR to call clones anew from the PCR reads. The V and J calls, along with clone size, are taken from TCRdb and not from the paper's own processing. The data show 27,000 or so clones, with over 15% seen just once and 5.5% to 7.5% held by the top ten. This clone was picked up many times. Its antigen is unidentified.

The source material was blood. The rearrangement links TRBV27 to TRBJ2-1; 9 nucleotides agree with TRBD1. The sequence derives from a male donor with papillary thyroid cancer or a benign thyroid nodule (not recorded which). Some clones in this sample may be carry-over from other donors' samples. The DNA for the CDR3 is TGTGCCAGCATAGGACAGGGGCCCAATGAGCAGTTCTTC. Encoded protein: CASIGQGPNEQFF.